The T cell receptor beta chain described here comes from a study of radiotherapy plus CTLA-4 blockade in lung cancer. Assay used: immunoSEQ multiplex PCR; TCRdb lists only in-frame clones, some missing. The sample gives 40,000 or so clones, roughly 75% of which show up once; 9.8% is in the top ten. Each patient with chemo-refractory metastatic non-small-cell lung cancer was treated with focal radiation plus CTLA-4 blockade using ipilimumab. The length of the CDR3 is 13 residues. V was pared by 6 bases and J by 9 bases, with 15 bases between. The germline gives CDR1 MNHEY, CDR2 SVGAGI. A few counts support this clone.

The rearrangement links TRBV6-5 to TRBJ1-5; a possible D gene is TRBD1 (5 bases). Specimen: peripheral blood, collected from a patient treated with radiotherapy plus ipilimumab. The sequence derives from a human donor with non-small cell lung cancer who had stable disease on radiotherapy plus ipilimumab. Here the CDR3 DNA reads TGTGCCAGCAGAATGGACACCGTGGGGCCCCAGCATTTT. Encoded protein: CASRMDTVGPQHF.